One T cell receptor beta chain is described in this entry. The antigen remains unidentified. This may stem from a read error, because a much larger clone lies one nucleotide away. Trimming removed 4 bases from V and 1 base from J; junction bases left unmatched: 5. Germline CDR1 and CDR2: SGHRS and YFSETQ. The CDR3 totals 17 residues. By 5'RACE with 10-nucleotide random UMIs, the cDNA was made. Per sequencing run, 15-18 subjects together gave over 170 million TCR-beta sequences. TCRdb recomputed calls from the 5' RACE reads with MiXCR, one row per CDR3 protein. The sample yields approximately 47,000 distinct CDR3 sequences, more than 9.5% seen once. This specimen comes from a study of neurological immune-mediated disorders. As for time point: longitudinal time-point 3. Study results and limitations: The level of TCR clonal expansion was highest in patients with HTLV-1-associated myelopathy and lowest in multiple sclerosis, where it fell below the level seen in healthy controls.

The receptor comes from a male donor with HTLV-1-associated myelopathy (HAM/TSP). The sample was PBMCs. The V gene is TRBV5-1, the J gene TRBJ2-1; 13 nucleotides line up with TRBD2. The CDR3 sequence: CASSGTSGAGSYNEQFF. CDR3 in DNA: TGCGCCAGCAGCGGGACTAGCGGGGCGGGTTCCTACAATGAGCAGTTCTTC.